Listed below are T cell receptor beta chains from one sample, sequenced in a study of technical replicates of blood from a few donors. The repertoire was sequenced with immunoSEQ multiplex PCR; TCRdb's copy has only in-frame clones and lacks some. Of around 83,000 clones listed, 94% were seen once; the top ten hold around 0.25%. What was sequenced was T cells isolated from PBMCs. The origin of the receptors is a human donor in good health. Each CDR3 is given with its conserved first and last residue. D genes are given only for firm matches. Size is stated for part of the rows, as once, few or many counts, or as a class when the clone is expanded.

V: TRBV27; size: few; D: -; J: TRBJ1-1; DNA: TGTGCCAGCAGTCCCCGGGGGATTATAAACACTGAAGCTTTCTTT; CDR3: CASSPRGIINTEAFF
V: TRBV6-4; size: -; D: -; J: TRBJ1-2; DNA: TGTGCCAGCAGTGGAGAGGCCGCTGGATCCTATGGCTACACCTTC; CDR3: CASSGEAAGSYGYTF
V: TRBV5-1; size: -; D: -; J: TRBJ2-2; DNA: TGCGCCAGCAGCCCCCTCAGTGGCGGGGAGCTGTTTTTT; CDR3: CASSPLSGGELFF
V: TRBV19; size: few; D: TRBD2; J: TRBJ2-1; DNA: TGTGCCAGTAGTCCAGAACTAGCGGGAGGTTACAATGAGCAGTTCTTC; CDR3: CASSPELAGGYNEQFF
V: TRBV10-1; size: once; D: TRBD1; J: TRBJ2-2; DNA: TGCGCCAGCACGTCTTCGATAACAGGGGTTGGCACCGGGGAGCTGTTTTTT; CDR3: CASTSSITGVGTGELFF
V: TRBV7-9; size: -; D: -; J: TRBJ1-2; DNA: TGTGCCAGCAGATTGTCTTATGGCTACACCTTC; CDR3: CASRLSYGYTF
V: TRBV6-1; size: -; D: TRBD2; J: TRBJ2-3; DNA: TGTGCCAGCAGTGAAAGCTTAGCGGGGGGTGTAGATACGCAGTATTTT; CDR3: CASSESLAGGVDTQYF
V: TRBV5-1; size: -; D: -; J: TRBJ2-6; DNA: TGCGCCAGCAGCCCATACAGGGGGGGCTCCGGGGCCAACGTCCTGACTTTC; CDR3: CASSPYRGGSGANVLTF
V: TRBV28; size: -; D: TRBD2; J: TRBJ2-1; DNA: TGTGCCAGCAGCATAACCCCCCCGGGACTAGGCTACAATGAGCAGTTCTTC; CDR3: CASSITPPGLGYNEQFF
V: TRBV9; size: -; D: TRBD2; J: TRBJ2-7; DNA: TGTGCCAGCAGCGTAGCTAGCGGGAGCTACGAGCAGTACTTC; CDR3: CASSVASGSYEQYF
V: TRBV2; size: once; D: TRBD1; J: TRBJ1-2; DNA: TGTGCCAGCAGCCCCCCCCGGGACAGGGGGTTTCACACCTTC; CDR3: CASSPPRDRGFHTF
V: TRBV11-2; size: -; D: -; J: TRBJ2-7; DNA: TGTGCCAGCAGCTTAGAACAGGCCATTTTTTTCGAGCAGTACTTC; CDR3: CASSLEQAIFFEQYF
V: TRBV2; size: medium-sized; D: -; J: TRBJ2-7; DNA: TGTTCAGCCGCGGACAGAACCTACGAGCAGTACTTC; CDR3: CSAADRTYEQYF
V: TRBV18; size: -; D: -; J: TRBJ1-1; DNA: TGTGCCAGCCCCCTACGACAGGTGAACACTGAAGCTTTCTTT; CDR3: CASPLRQVNTEAFF
V: TRBV11-3; size: once; D: TRBD1; J: TRBJ2-1; DNA: TGTGCCAGCAGCGTATACGGACAGGGGCTAAACAACAATGAGCAGTTCTTC; CDR3: CASSVYGQGLNNNEQFF
V: TRBV28; size: -; D: TRBD1; J: TRBJ2-7; DNA: TGTGCCAGCAGTCCATCGGACAGGGGAGACTACGAGCAGTACTTC; CDR3: CASSPSDRGDYEQYF
V: TRBV9; size: -; D: -; J: TRBJ1-2; DNA: TGTGCCAGCAGCTTATCCCCGGATGGGGGGAGGGAGGGCTACACCTTC; CDR3: CASSLSPDGGREGYTF
V: TRBV4-1; size: -; D: -; J: TRBJ1-2; DNA: TGCGCCAGCAGCGCAGCGGTAGGGCAACACAATGGCTACACCTTC; CDR3: CASSAAVGQHNGYTF
V: TRBV16; size: -; D: TRBD2; J: TRBJ2-1; DNA: TGTGCCAGCAGCCGTGGACTAGCGCAGTTCTTC; CDR3: CASSRGLAQFF
V: TRBV25-1; size: -; D: -; J: TRBJ1-2; DNA: TGTGCCAGCACCATGGACAGTTACCTTTATGGCTACACCTTC; CDR3: CASTMDSYLYGYTF
V: TRBV11-2; size: -; D: -; J: TRBJ2-1; DNA: TGTGCCAGCAGCCCCCGACAGGAAACCTACAATGAGCAGTTCTTC; CDR3: CASSPRQETYNEQFF
V: TRBV2; size: -; D: -; J: TRBJ1-2; DNA: TGTGCCAGCAGTGAAGCCTCTTTGGAGCAGGGGCTTTATTGGGGCTACACCTTC; CDR3: CASSEASLEQGLYWGYTF
V: TRBV30; size: once; D: TRBD2; J: TRBJ2-1; DNA: TGTGCCTGGAGTGGTGGACTAGCGGGGTTCTCCTACAATGAGCAGTTCTTC; CDR3: CAWSGGLAGFSYNEQFF
V: TRBV19; size: -; D: -; J: TRBJ2-3; DNA: TGTGCCAGTAGACCGGGACTGATTCCAGATACGCAGTATTTT; CDR3: CASRPGLIPDTQYF
V: TRBV9; size: few; D: -; J: TRBJ1-1; DNA: TGTGCCAGCAGCGTAGACGGGAACACTGAAGCTTTCTTT; CDR3: CASSVDGNTEAFF
V: TRBV30; size: -; D: -; J: TRBJ1-1; DNA: TGTGCCTGGAGTCTGGGCGGAGGATGGACTGAAGCTTTCTTT; CDR3: CAWSLGGGWTEAFF
V: TRBV5-6; size: -; D: -; J: TRBJ2-2; DNA: TGTGCCAGCAGCTTGTACGGGGATAACACCGGGGAGCTGTTTTTT; CDR3: CASSLYGDNTGELFF
V: TRBV6-4; size: -; D: TRBD2; J: TRBJ2-1; DNA: TGTGCCAGCAGTGACCAACCTAGCGGGCCCTACAATGAGCAGTTCTTC; CDR3: CASSDQPSGPYNEQFF
V: TRBV27; size: -; D: -; J: TRBJ2-1; DNA: TGTGCCAGCAGTCTGGTCCGGGACTGGTACAATGAGCAGTTCTTC; CDR3: CASSLVRDWYNEQFF
V: TRBV19; size: -; D: -; J: TRBJ2-1; DNA: TGTGCCAGTAGTATCACAGACGGGGGCAATGAGCAGTTCTTC; CDR3: CASSITDGGNEQFF
V: TRBV2; size: -; D: TRBD1; J: TRBJ1-2; DNA: TGTGCCAGCAGCCCGGGACAGGGTCCCGGGCCAGATGGCTACACCTTC; CDR3: CASSPGQGPGPDGYTF
V: TRBV7-7; size: -; D: TRBD1; J: TRBJ2-1; DNA: TGTGCCAGCAGCTTAGACAGGGGGACCCTCGAGCAGTTCTTC; CDR3: CASSLDRGTLEQFF
V: TRBV29-1; size: -; D: -; J: TRBJ2-7; DNA: TGCAGCGTGAGACAAGATCTTCACCCTTACGAGCAGTACTTC; CDR3: CSVRQDLHPYEQYF
V: TRBV7-6; size: -; D: TRBD2; J: TRBJ2-7; DNA: TGTGCCAGCAGCCCTCGGGGAGCGGGGCCGGTTCTTGACGAGCAGTACTTC; CDR3: CASSPRGAGPVLDEQYF
V: TRBV27; size: -; D: -; J: TRBJ1-1; DNA: TGTGCCAGCAGTAGAGTTCAGGGAATCACTGAAGCTTTCTTT; CDR3: CASSRVQGITEAFF
V: TRBV5-4; size: -; D: TRBD2; J: TRBJ2-3; DNA: TGTGCCAGCAGCCCCCTTAGCGGGAGTGCAGATACGCAGTATTTT; CDR3: CASSPLSGSADTQYF